The 12 T cell receptor beta chains reported below all come from one sample, sequenced in a study of blood T cell repertoires in COVID-19. TCRdb's copy holds only in-frame clones and misses some; the assay was immunoSEQ multiplex PCR. The sample yields under 200,000 clones, about 90% seen once. Source material: peripheral blood. The receptors were sampled from a man aged 55-75 years with active or convalescent COVID-19.

The gene calls are TRBV2 and TRBJ2-2; D is perhaps TRBD1 (5 bases). This CDR3 is 13 amino acids long. CDR1 and CDR2 (germline): SNHLY, FYNNEI. The germline V and J ends were trimmed by 7 bases and 4 bases, with 10 bases remaining between them. CDR3 amino acids: CASKTEITGELFF. CDR3 coding DNA: TGTGCCAGCAAGACAGAGATCACCGGGGAGCTGTTTTTT.

This rearrangement joins TRBV10-3 to TRBJ1-5; a weak D match, TRBD1 (5 bases). The V end lost 0 bases, the J end lost 6 bases, and 9 bases lay between the germline ends. Germline CDR1 and CDR2: ENHRY and SYGVKD. CDR3 length: 14 amino acids. The CDR3 protein is CAISESRGLQPQHF. The CDR3 region has the DNA TGTGCCATCAGTGAGTCTCGGGGACTTCAGCCCCAGCATTTT.

The chain links TRBV2 to TRBJ2-1, with D possibly matching TRBD1 (5 bases). V lost 10 bases to trimming and J lost 9 bases, with 13 bases between them. CDR3 length: 11 amino acids. In germline, CDR1 is SNHLY, CDR2 FYNNEI. The CDR3 region is CATLGVLEQFF. DNA of the CDR3: TGTGCCACCCTAGGGGTGCTTGAGCAGTTCTTC.

This sequence joins TRBV5-1 and TRBJ2-7; tentatively, D is TRBD1 (5 bases). The CDR3 is made up of 14 amino acids. V gave up 4 bases and J gave up 5 bases, with 16 bases separating them. Germline V lookup: CDR1 SGHRS, CDR2 YFSETQ. CDR3 DNA: TGCGCCAGCAGCCTAGTCGGACAAACCCACGAGCAGTACTTC. The encoded protein is CASSLVGQTHEQYF.

V gene TRBV7-8 combines with J gene TRBJ1-2; no clear D gene. This CDR3 contains 15 residues. Trimming removed 5 bases from V and 4 bases from J, with 17 bases in between. Per germline, CDR1 SGHVS and CDR2 FQNEAQ. The CDR3 coding sequence is TGTGCCAGCAGCCTGAGCGGGGTGGGTGGCTATGGCTACACCTTC. Residues: CASSLSGVGGYGYTF.

CDR3 sequence reads: CASSIDPTGWDNEQFF. CDR3 coding DNA: TGTGCCAGTAGTATAGATCCCACAGGGTGGGACAATGAGCAGTTCTTC. V usage is TRBV19 and J usage is TRBJ2-1, with D possibly matching TRBD1 (6 bases). V gave up 0 bases and J gave up 5 bases, with 14 bases separating them. Germline CDR1 LNHDA, CDR2 SQIVND (reference sequence). CDR3 length: 16 amino acids. Using reference TRBV19 and TRBJ2-1 for the parts outside the CDR3, the full variable domain is DGGITQSPKYLFRKEGQNVTLSCEQNLNHDAMYWYRQDPGQGLRLIYYSQIVNDFQKGDIAEGYSVSREKKESFPLTVTSAQKNPTAFYLCASSIDPTGWDNEQFFGPGTRLTVL.

The chain combines TRBV6-5 with TRBJ1-1, with D possibly matching TRBD1 (6 bases). Germline loops: CDR1 MNHEY, CDR2 SVGAGI. V was pared by 10 bases and J by 4 bases, with 16 bases between. CDR3 length equals 13 residues. DNA for the CDR3: TGTGCCACCCATCCCCGGGGGGCCACTGAAGCTTTCTTT. This codes for CATHPRGATEAFF.

CDR3 sequence reads: CATSDFGKGDEDTQYF. As DNA, the CDR3 is TGTGCCACCAGTGATTTCGGGAAGGGAGACGAGGATACGCAGTATTTT. The rearrangement uses TRBV24-1 and TRBJ2-3; maybe TRBD2 (5 bases). This CDR3 is 16 amino acids long. The V gene's germline CDR1 is KGHDR and CDR2 SFDVKD. Trimming removed 1 base at V and 6 bases at J, with 16 bases between.

The V and J genes are TRBV5-1 and TRBJ1-4; 10 bases match TRBD1. V shed 4 bases and J 7 bases; nucleotides not matched to a gene: 4. CDR1 and CDR2 from the germline V gene are SGHRS and YFSETQ. CDR3 length: 14 residues. The CDR3 DNA sequence: TGCGCCAGCAGCCCGGGACAGGGGTTTGAAAAACTGTTTTTT. It translates to CASSPGQGFEKLFF.

The chain employs TRBV30 and TRBJ2-7; TRBD1 aligns across 9 bases. This CDR3 is 14 amino acids long. J was trimmed by 8 bases and V by 2 bases; bases with no gene match: 10. The V gene's germline CDR1 is GTSNPN and CDR2 SVGIG (reference sequence). The CDR3 here is CAWSPPGQGVKQYF. The CDR3 nucleotides are TGTGCCTGGAGTCCTCCGGGACAGGGCGTTAAGCAGTACTTC.

V usage is TRBV29-1 and J usage is TRBJ2-1; maybe TRBD2 (5 bases). V lost 7 bases to trimming and J lost 7 bases, with 14 bases between them. Germline V gene lookup returns CDR1 SQVTM and CDR2 ANQGSEA. The CDR3 consists of 12 residues. The CDR3 region has the DNA TGCAGCGCCTATCCCCGGGGAAATGAGCAGTTCTTC. Amino acids: CSAYPRGNEQFF.

Note on this clone: Other DNA sequences in this specimen translate into the identical CDR3. The CDR3 sequence is CASSQGVGDGYTF. The CDR3 DNA reads TGTGCCAGCAGCCAAGGGGTAGGGGATGGCTACACCTTC. The rearrangement links TRBV3-1 (or the pseudogene TRBV3-2) to TRBJ1-2; TRBD1 is a possible D gene (5 bases). CDR3 length: 13 amino acids. Trimming took 1 base from V and 6 from J, leaving 9 bases between them. Germline V CDR1 and CDR2: LGHDT, YNNKEL (reference sequence).